Below are 32 T cell receptor beta chains sequenced from a single sample in a study of blood T cell repertoires in COVID-19. Sequencing was performed with immunoSEQ multiplex PCR; in TCRdb, only in-frame clones are kept and a portion is missing. The sample lists 470,000 or so clones, approximately 85% occurring once. Sequencing was carried out using peripheral blood. Source of these receptors: a human donor in a cohort sampled during active COVID-19.

This chain uses TRBV5-1 with TRBJ1-1, with 9 bases lining up with TRBD1. The length of the CDR3 is 18 residues. J lost 1 base, V lost 1 base, and 11 bases had no gene match. CDR1 is SGHRS, CDR2 YFSETQ, per germline. The CDR3 DNA follows: TGCGCCAGCAGCTTGTTTTCGGACAGGGGTAAGTCGAACACTGAAGCTTTCTTT. The encoded protein is CASSLFSDRGKSNTEAFF.

The chain combines TRBV27 with TRBJ1-6, with 8 positions matching TRBD1. Germline CDR1 MNHEY, CDR2 SMNVEV (reference sequence). J lost 4 bases, V lost 5 bases, and 10 bases had no gene match. CDR3 size: 17 residues. The CDR3 region is CASSLRGQEMYNSPLHF. In DNA, the CDR3 is TGTGCCAGCAGTCTAAGGGGACAGGAGATGTATAATTCACCCCTCCACTTT.

This clone was detected only a few times. This chain links TRBV7-8 with TRBJ1-5; TRBD1 agrees at 8 bases. CDR1 is SGHVS, CDR2 FQNEAQ, per germline. The J segment lost 11 bases and the V segment lost 5 bases, leaving 5 bases of the junction unmatched. The CDR3 contains 12 residues. The CDR3 nucleotides read TGTGCCAGCAGCCAGGACAGGGATTCCCAGCATTTT. Translating it yields CASSQDRDSQHF.

The chain is built from TRBV6-1 and TRBJ2-2, with 10 bases that match TRBD2. Trimming took 2 bases from V and 5 from J; bases not matched to a gene: 2. There are 15 residues in the CDR3. Germline CDR1 and CDR2: MNHNS and SASEGT. As DNA, the CDR3 is TGTGCCAGCAGTGAACTTAGCGGGAGGACCGGGGAGCTGTTTTTT. It is translated as CASSELSGRTGELFF.

V gene TRBV11-2 combines with J gene TRBJ2-1, with TRBD2 matching over 11 bases. In germline, CDR1 is SGHAT, CDR2 FQNNGV. CDR3 size: 16 residues. The ends lost 4 bases at V and 4 bases at J; junction bases unmatched: 6. The CDR3 DNA is TGTGCCAGCAGCTCCTTAGCGGGAGGGTTTTACAATGAGCAGTTCTTC. It yields the protein CASSSLAGGFYNEQFF.

For this clone: This specimen includes other DNA sequences encoding the same CDR3. The V and J genes are TRBV9 and TRBJ1-1; D is uncertain. Trimming took 0 bases from V and 0 from J, leaving 3 bases between them. The germline CDR1 and CDR2 sequences are SGDLS and YYNGEE. The CDR3 contains 13 residues. The CDR3 region is CASSVAMNTEAFF. CDR3 nucleotide sequence: TGTGCCAGCAGCGTAGCAATGAACACTGAAGCTTTCTTT.

V gene TRBV5-1 combines with J gene TRBJ1-6; 10 nucleotides line up with TRBD1. The germline V gene encodes CDR1 SGHRS and CDR2 YFSETQ. Unmatched junction bases numbered 1, after V lost 0 bases and J lost 7 bases. CDR3 size: 15 residues. CDR3 sequence: CASSLGQGANSPLHF. The CDR3 DNA reads as TGCGCCAGCAGCTTGGGACAGGGGGCAAATTCACCCCTCCACTTT.

The CDR3 spells CAWSVSGGNYGYTF. The CDR3 bases are TGTGCCTGGAGTGTTTCGGGGGGAAACTATGGCTACACCTTC. The genes are TRBV30 and TRBJ1-2; TRBD1 might be the D (5 bases). Trimming took off 0 bases at V and 2 bases at J, with 10 bases between the two ends. CDR3 length: 14 residues. In germline, CDR1 is GTSNPN, CDR2 SVGIG (reference sequence).

This clone was detected only once. The rearrangement links TRBV12-5 to TRBJ2-7; maybe TRBD2 (7 bases). This CDR3 has 13 residues. The V gene's germline CDR1 is LGHNT and CDR2 FRNRAP. Deletions cut 5 bases from V and 7 bases from J, with 15 bases between. CDR3 coding DNA: TGTGCTAGTGGTCTATATGAGGGGGGGGAGCAGTACTTC. Protein product: CASGLYEGGEQYF.

CDR3 residues: CASSPGLTVSNEKLFF. CDR3 coding DNA: TGTGCCAGCAGCCCTGGGTTGACAGTATCTAATGAAAAACTGTTTTTT. The chain links TRBV5-5 to TRBJ1-4, with D possibly TRBD1 on 5 matching bases. Trimming took off 4 bases at V and 3 bases at J, with 16 bases between the two ends. Germline V gene lookup returns CDR1 SGHKS and CDR2 YYEKEE (reference sequence). The CDR3 totals 16 residues.

This chain joins TRBV29-1 and TRBJ2-7, with 9 bases lining up with TRBD1. The CDR3 has 13 amino acids. Per germline, CDR1 SQVTM and CDR2 ANQGSEA. V dropped 4 bases and J dropped 5; count of bases not matched to a gene: 6. CDR3 DNA sequence: TGCAGCGTTGGGGGACAGGGAAGCAACGAGCAGTACTTC. Translated, it gives CSVGGQGSNEQYF.

This clone appeared a few times. The chain uses TRBV15 and TRBJ2-7; TRBD1 agrees at 7 bases. V dropped 6 bases and J dropped 2; count of bases not matched to a gene: 4. In germline, CDR1 is LNHNV, CDR2 YYDKDF (reference sequence). The CDR3 sequence is 13 residues long. The CDR3 loop is CATRPTGTYEQYF. The CDR3 nucleotides read TGTGCCACCAGGCCGACAGGGACCTACGAGCAGTACTTC. Combining the CDR3 with reference TRBV15 and TRBJ2-7 gives the whole variable domain DAMVIQNPRYQVTQFGKPVTLSCSQTLNHNVMYWYQQKSSQAPKLLFHYYDKDFNNEADTPDNFQSRRPNTSFCFLDIRSPGLGDTAMYLCATRPTGTYEQYFGPGTRLTVT.

This clone was seen only a few times. The chain carries TRBV7-9 and TRBJ1-1, with 8 bases that match TRBD1. With 6 bases clipped from V and 1 base from J, the junction kept 7 bases outside the gene matches. The germline gives CDR1 SEHNR, CDR2 FQNEAQ (reference sequence). The CDR3 runs to 15 residues. CDR3 sequence (DNA): TGTGCCAGCAGGGCTACCGACAGGGGGAACACTGAAGCTTTCTTT. It translates to CASRATDRGNTEAFF.

The chain employs TRBV3-1 (or the pseudogene TRBV3-2) and TRBJ2-3; TRBD1 matches 8 bases. Germline values: CDR1 LGHDT, CDR2 YNNKEL (reference sequence). The CDR3 has 16 amino acids. The V gene end was trimmed by 3 bases and the J gene end by 0 bases; junction bases not matched to a gene: 5. The CDR3 loop reads CASSQTGDSSTDTQYF. As DNA, the CDR3 is TGTGCCAGCAGCCAGACAGGGGACTCTAGCACAGATACGCAGTATTTT.

CDR3 in DNA: TGTGCCAGCAGCCAAGATCCCGGGGGGGGCGAGACCCAGTACTTC. It encodes CASSQDPGGGETQYF. V gene TRBV4-2 combines with J gene TRBJ2-5; the match to TRBD2 covers 8 bases. V was pared by 0 bases and J by 5 bases, with 5 bases of the junction left unmatched. The CDR3 length is 15 residues. Germline CDR1 is LGHNA and CDR2 is YNFKEQ.

V is TRBV3-1 (or the pseudogene TRBV3-2) and J is TRBJ2-3, with D hard to call. This CDR3 contains 14 residues. Germline CDR1 and CDR2: LGHDT and YNNKEL (reference sequence). Trimming left V 0 bases short and J 2 bases short, with 6 bases between. Here the CDR3 reads CASSQDNNTDTQYF. Here the CDR3 DNA reads TGTGCCAGCAGCCAAGATAATAACACAGATACGCAGTATTTT.

About this clone: One end of the junction fails to match germline, which may point to a read error. The chain combines TRBV6-5 with TRBJ1-5; weak D call: TRBD1 (5 bases). Germline loops: CDR1 MNHEY, CDR2 SVGAGI. This CDR3 spans 15 amino acids. CDR3 region: CACRDFQGSNQPQHF. The DNA for the CDR3 is TGTGCCTGCAGGGATTTCCAGGGTAGCAATCAGCCCCAGCATTTT.

The chain uses TRBV7-2 and TRBJ2-7; tentatively, D is TRBD1 (6 bases). Trimming took off 4 bases at V and 13 bases at J, with 26 bases between the two ends. The CDR3 length is 15 residues. Germline assignment: CDR1 SGHTA and CDR2 FQGNSA. The DNA for the CDR3 is TGTGCCAGCAGCTCTAGTGGGGTGGGGGCTGGATACCTTTACTTC. Translation: CASSSSGVGAGYLYF.

The genes are TRBV12-3 or TRBV12-4 and TRBJ2-1, with TRBD1 as a possible D gene (6 bases). V shed 8 bases and J shed 5 bases, with 13 bases lying between them. CDR3 length: 13 residues. Written as DNA, the CDR3 is TGTGCCAGCCAGACAGGTTTGGACAATGAGCAGTTCTTC. It yields the protein CASQTGLDNEQFF.

This clone was counted a single time. The chain is built from TRBV6-5 and TRBJ1-2; TRBD1 matches 9 bases. In germline, CDR1 is MNHEY, CDR2 SVGAGI. Trimming removed 6 bases from V and 7 bases from J; junction bases left unmatched: 6. This CDR3 is built from 13 residues. CDR3 in amino acids: CASRQPTGGGYTF. CDR3 DNA sequence: TGTGCCAGCAGGCAACCGACAGGGGGTGGCTACACCTTC.

Here the CDR3 reads CASSLRRSSYNEQFF. The CDR3 bases are TGCGCCAGCAGCTTGCGGCGGAGCTCCTACAATGAGCAGTTCTTC. This chain connects TRBV5-1 to TRBJ2-1, with no clear D. The germline CDR1 and CDR2 sequences are SGHRS and YFSETQ. The CDR3 has 15 amino acids. Trimming pared 1 base from V and 0 bases from J, leaving 8 bases between.

V usage is TRBV3-1 (or the pseudogene TRBV3-2) and J usage is TRBJ2-7, with 13 nucleotides matching TRBD2. In germline, CDR1 is LGHDT, CDR2 YNNKEL (reference sequence). Germline trimming cut 4 bases from V and 3 bases from J; bases unmatched to any gene: 6. This CDR3 is built from 16 residues. CDR3 protein: CASSRGLAGEGYEQYF. CDR3 nucleotide sequence: TGTGCCAGCAGCCGAGGACTAGCGGGAGAAGGCTACGAGCAGTACTTC.

The sample holds one count of this clone. J is TRBJ2-7 and V is TRBV29-1, with 8 nucleotides matching TRBD2. The CDR3 is 13 amino acids. Germline trimming cut 6 bases from V and 10 bases from J; bases unmatched to any gene: 14. Per germline, CDR1 SQVTM and CDR2 ANQGSEA. In nucleotides, the CDR3 is TGCAGCGTAACGGTGGGACTAGGAGTTTTTCAGTACTTC. Amino acids: CSVTVGLGVFQYF.

V gene TRBV2 combines with J gene TRBJ2-5; 7 bases align to TRBD1. This CDR3 contains 16 residues. Trimming cost V 5 bases and J 1 base; bases outside gene matches: 10. The germline V gene encodes CDR1 SNHLY and CDR2 FYNNEI. The CDR3 region has the DNA TGTGCCAGCAGTCGCTTAAGGGGGCGGTTCCAAGAGACCCAGTACTTC. This gives the protein CASSRLRGRFQETQYF.

V usage is TRBV15 and J usage is TRBJ1-2; D is ambiguous. Trimming stripped 0 bases from V and 8 bases from J, with 13 bases between. The germline V gene has CDR1 LNHNV and CDR2 YYDKDF (reference sequence). This CDR3 has 14 amino acids. The CDR3 region has the DNA TGTGCCACCAGCAGAGATTGGTCCTCACTCGGCTACACCTTC. It encodes CATSRDWSSLGYTF.

V gene TRBV7-2 combines with J gene TRBJ2-2; 10 bases agree with TRBD2. The CDR3 is made up of 16 amino acids. V gave up 2 bases and J gave up 6 bases; unmatched junction bases: 6. Germline CDR1 and CDR2: SGHTA and FQGNSA. The CDR3 coding sequence is TGTGCCAGCAGCTTAAGTTCCAGCGGGAGGGCCGGGGAGCTGTTTTTT. Its protein product is CASSLSSSGRAGELFF.

The CDR3 is CASSWGPTEGYGYTF. CDR3 nucleotides: TGTGCCAGCAGCTGGGGGCCGACCGAGGGCTATGGCTACACCTTC. This chain links TRBV5-6 with TRBJ1-2; D is perhaps TRBD1 (6 bases). Between the trimmed V and J ends, which lost 3 bases and 4 bases, there was a span of 16 bases. Germline values: CDR1 SGHDT, CDR2 YYEEEE. CDR3 length: 15 residues.

V usage is TRBV28 and J usage is TRBJ2-7; 10 bases are shared with TRBD2. The CDR3 is made up of 15 amino acids. Per the germline V gene, CDR1 is MDHEN and CDR2 is SYDVKM. The junction had 5 bases not matched to a gene; V was cut back by 5 bases and J by 1 base. The CDR3 reads CASSDSGRKSYEQYF. The CDR3 nucleotides read TGTGCCAGCAGTGATAGCGGGAGGAAATCCTACGAGCAGTACTTC.

This clone appeared once. The chain combines TRBV13 with TRBJ2-3; 11 nucleotides line up with TRBD1. CDR1 and CDR2 (germline): PRHDT, FYEKMQ (reference sequence). Losses at the gene ends were 4 bases for V and 6 bases for J; bases not matched to a gene: 3. This CDR3 has 14 amino acids. CDR3: CASSSGQGADTQYF. The DNA of the CDR3 is TGTGCCAGCAGCTCAGGACAGGGGGCTGATACGCAGTATTTT.

The V and J genes are TRBV6-5 and TRBJ1-1; 7 bases are shared with TRBD1. With 5 bases clipped from V and 0 bases from J, the junction kept 3 bases outside the gene matches. CDR3 size: 14 residues. Per the germline V gene, CDR1 is MNHEY and CDR2 is SVGAGI. The DNA for the CDR3 is TGTGCCAGCAGTCAGGGACAGTTGAACACTGAAGCTTTCTTT. Translating gives CASSQGQLNTEAFF.

The CDR3 loop reads CAISSGQSRHSDTQYF. CDR3 coding DNA: TGTGCCATCAGCTCCGGACAATCGCGTCATTCAGATACGCAGTATTTT. This chain connects TRBV10-3 to TRBJ2-3, with D perhaps matching TRBD1 (5 bases). The CDR3 is 16 amino acids. Germline V gives CDR1 ENHRY, CDR2 SYGVKD. Trimming took 6 bases from V and 4 from J, leaving 20 bases between them.

This clone was observed many times. The rearrangement joins TRBV7-2 to TRBJ2-7, with D hard to call. V lost 2 bases and J lost 5, with 13 bases in between. CDR1 and CDR2 (germline): SGHTA, FQGNSA. There are 14 residues in the CDR3. The CDR3 here is CASSLFSPPDEQYF. In DNA, the CDR3 is TGTGCCAGCAGCTTATTTAGCCCGCCTGACGAGCAGTACTTC.